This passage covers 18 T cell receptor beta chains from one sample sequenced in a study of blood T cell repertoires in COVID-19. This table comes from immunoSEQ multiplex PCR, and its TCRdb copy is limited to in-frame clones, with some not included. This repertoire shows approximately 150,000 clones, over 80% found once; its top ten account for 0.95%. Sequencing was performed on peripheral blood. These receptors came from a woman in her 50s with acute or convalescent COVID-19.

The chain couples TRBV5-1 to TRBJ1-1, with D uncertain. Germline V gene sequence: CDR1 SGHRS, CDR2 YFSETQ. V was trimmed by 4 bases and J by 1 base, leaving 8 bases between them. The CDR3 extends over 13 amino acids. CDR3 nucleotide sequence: TGCGCCAGCAGCAAGGGAGAGAACACTGAAGCTTTCTTT. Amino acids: CASSKGENTEAFF.

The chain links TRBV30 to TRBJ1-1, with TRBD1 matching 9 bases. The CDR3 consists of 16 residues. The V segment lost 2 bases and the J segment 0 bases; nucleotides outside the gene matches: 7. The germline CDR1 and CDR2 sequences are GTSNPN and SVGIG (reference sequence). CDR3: CAWSNPGTGMNTEAFF. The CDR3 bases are TGTGCCTGGAGTAACCCCGGGACAGGGATGAACACTGAAGCTTTCTTT.

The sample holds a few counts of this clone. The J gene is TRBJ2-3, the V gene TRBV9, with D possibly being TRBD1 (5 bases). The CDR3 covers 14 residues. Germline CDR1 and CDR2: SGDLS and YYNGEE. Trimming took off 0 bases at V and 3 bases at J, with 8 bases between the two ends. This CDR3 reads CASSVDQGTDTQYF. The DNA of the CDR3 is TGTGCCAGCAGCGTAGACCAGGGAACAGATACGCAGTATTTT.

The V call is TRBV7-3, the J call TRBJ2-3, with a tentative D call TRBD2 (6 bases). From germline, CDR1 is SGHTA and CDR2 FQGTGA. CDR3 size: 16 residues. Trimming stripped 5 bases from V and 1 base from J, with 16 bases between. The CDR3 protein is CASSQFSGGRTDTQYF. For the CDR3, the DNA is TGTGCCAGCAGCCAATTTAGCGGAGGCCGCACAGATACGCAGTATTTT.

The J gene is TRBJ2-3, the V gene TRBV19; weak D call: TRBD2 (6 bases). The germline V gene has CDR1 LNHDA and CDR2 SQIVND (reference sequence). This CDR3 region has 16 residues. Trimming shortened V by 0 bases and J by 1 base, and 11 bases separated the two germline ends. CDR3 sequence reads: CASSIDRSGRTDTQYF. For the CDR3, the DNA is TGTGCCAGTAGTATAGATAGAAGCGGGCGCACAGATACGCAGTATTTT.

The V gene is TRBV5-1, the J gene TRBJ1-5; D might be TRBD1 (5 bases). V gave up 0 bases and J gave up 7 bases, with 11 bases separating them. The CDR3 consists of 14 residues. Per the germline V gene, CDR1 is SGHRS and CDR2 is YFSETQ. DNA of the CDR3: TGCGCCAGCAGCTTGGAGGCGGGGGAACAGCCCCAGCATTTT. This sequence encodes CASSLEAGEQPQHF.

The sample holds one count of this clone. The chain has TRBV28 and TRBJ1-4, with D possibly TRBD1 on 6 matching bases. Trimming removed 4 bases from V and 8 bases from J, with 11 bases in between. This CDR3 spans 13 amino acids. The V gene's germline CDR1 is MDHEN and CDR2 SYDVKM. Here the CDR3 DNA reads TGTGCCAGCAGTTCCCGGGGGGCCGAAAAACTGTTTTTT. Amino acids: CASSSRGAEKLFF.

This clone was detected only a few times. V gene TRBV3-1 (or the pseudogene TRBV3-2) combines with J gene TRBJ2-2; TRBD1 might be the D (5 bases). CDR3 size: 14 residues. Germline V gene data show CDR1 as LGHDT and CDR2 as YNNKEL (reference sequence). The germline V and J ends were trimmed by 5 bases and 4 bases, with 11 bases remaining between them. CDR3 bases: TGTGCCAGCAGCTTGACGACAGTCACCGGGGAGCTGTTTTTT. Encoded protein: CASSLTTVTGELFF.

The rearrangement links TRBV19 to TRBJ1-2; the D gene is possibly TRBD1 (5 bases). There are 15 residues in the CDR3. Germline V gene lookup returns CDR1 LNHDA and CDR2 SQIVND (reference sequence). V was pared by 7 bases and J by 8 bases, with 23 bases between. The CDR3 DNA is TGTGCCAGTACCCTCTGGGGGGAGTGGGCGAAAGGCTACACCTTC. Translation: CASTLWGEWAKGYTF.

The CDR3 DNA sequence: TGTGCCAGCAGCCCCCGGACTAGCGGGAACCCAGACAATGAGCAGTTCTTC. This translates into CASSPRTSGNPDNEQFF. The genes are TRBV4-2 and TRBJ2-1; 12 bases line up with TRBD2. This CDR3 comprises 17 residues. After removal of 4 bases from V and 5 bases from J, the junction contained 9 bases not matched to a gene. CDR1 and CDR2 (germline): LGHNA, YNFKEQ.

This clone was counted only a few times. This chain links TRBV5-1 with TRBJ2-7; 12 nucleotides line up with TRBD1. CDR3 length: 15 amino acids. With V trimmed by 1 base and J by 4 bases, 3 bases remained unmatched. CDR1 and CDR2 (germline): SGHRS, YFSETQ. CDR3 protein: CASSLMGQGAYEQYF. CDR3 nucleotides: TGCGCCAGCAGCTTGATGGGACAGGGGGCGTACGAGCAGTACTTC.

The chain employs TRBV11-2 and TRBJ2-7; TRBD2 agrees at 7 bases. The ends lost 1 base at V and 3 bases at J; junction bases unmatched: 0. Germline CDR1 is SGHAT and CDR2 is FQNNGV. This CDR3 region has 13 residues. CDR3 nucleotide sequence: TGTGCCAGCAGCTTAGGGACTAGCTACGAGCAGTACTTC. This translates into CASSLGTSYEQYF.

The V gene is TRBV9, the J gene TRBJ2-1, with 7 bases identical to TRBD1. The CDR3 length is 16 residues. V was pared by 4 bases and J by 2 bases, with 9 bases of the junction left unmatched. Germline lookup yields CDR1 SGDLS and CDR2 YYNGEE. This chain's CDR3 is CASSKTDRVTYNEQFF. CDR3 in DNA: TGTGCCAGCAGCAAAACAGACAGGGTTACCTACAATGAGCAGTTCTTC.

CDR3 amino acids: CASTTGGGGSYEQYF. DNA of the CDR3: TGTGCCAGCACAACCGGAGGCGGGGGGTCCTACGAGCAGTACTTC. The gene calls are TRBV11-2 and TRBJ2-7, with 8 nucleotides matching TRBD2. V lost 7 bases and J lost 1; bases outside the gene matches: 9. The CDR3 runs to 15 residues. Germline V gene lookup returns CDR1 SGHAT and CDR2 FQNNGV. The full variable domain, completed using reference TRBV11-2 and TRBJ2-7, is EAGVAQSPRYKIIEKRQSVAFWCNPISGHATLYWYQQILGQGPKLLIQFQNNGVVDDSQLPKDRFSAERLKGVDSTLKIQPAKLEDSAVYLCASTTGGGGSYEQYFGPGTRLTVT.

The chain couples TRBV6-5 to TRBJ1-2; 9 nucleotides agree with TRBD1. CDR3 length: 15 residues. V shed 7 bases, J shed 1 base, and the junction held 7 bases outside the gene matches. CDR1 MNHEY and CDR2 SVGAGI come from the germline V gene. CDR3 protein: CASTLGTGRNYGYTF. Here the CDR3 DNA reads TGTGCCAGCACTTTGGGGACAGGGCGTAACTATGGCTACACCTTC.

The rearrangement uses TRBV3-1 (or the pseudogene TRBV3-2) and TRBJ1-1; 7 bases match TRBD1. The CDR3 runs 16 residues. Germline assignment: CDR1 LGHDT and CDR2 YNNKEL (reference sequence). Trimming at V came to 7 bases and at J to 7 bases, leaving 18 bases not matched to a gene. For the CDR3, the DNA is TGTGCCAGCACCCAGGGGAAAGGGGGCTCGTTCGGTGAAGCTTTCTTT. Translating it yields CASTQGKGGSFGEAFF.

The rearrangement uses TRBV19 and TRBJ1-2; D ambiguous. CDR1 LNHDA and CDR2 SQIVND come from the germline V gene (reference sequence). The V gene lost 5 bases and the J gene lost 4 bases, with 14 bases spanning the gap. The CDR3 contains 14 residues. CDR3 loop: CASSQVRLTYGYTF. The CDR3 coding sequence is TGTGCCAGTAGTCAGGTCAGGTTGACCTATGGCTACACCTTC.

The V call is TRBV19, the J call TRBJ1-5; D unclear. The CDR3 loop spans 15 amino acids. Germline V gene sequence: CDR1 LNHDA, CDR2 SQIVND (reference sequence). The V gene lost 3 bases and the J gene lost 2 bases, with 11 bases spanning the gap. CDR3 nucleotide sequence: TGTGCCAGTAGTATCAGTGGCGGGGGCAATCAGCCCCAGCATTTT. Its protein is CASSISGGGNQPQHF.